A single sample gave rise to the 23 T cell receptor beta chains below, sequenced in a study of T cell changes during pregnancy in multiple sclerosis. Method: immunoSEQ multiplex PCR; TCRdb's copy keeps in-frame clones and lacks some. The sample lists around 80,000 clones, 94% occurring once. The starting material was peripheral blood, obtained in the second trimester of pregnancy. All receptors derive from a female donor in good health, enrolled as a control in a pregnancy study.

This clone has only one observation. The rearrangement uses TRBV18 and TRBJ1-1; D is uncertain. Germline-derived CDR1 and CDR2 are KGHSH and LQKENI. There are 14 residues in the CDR3. V was clipped by 2 bases and J by 4 bases, with 11 bases between them. CDR3 sequence: CASSPLPRGTEAFF. The CDR3 region has the DNA TGTGCCAGCTCACCATTACCTCGGGGCACTGAAGCTTTCTTT.

The chain combines TRBV28 with TRBJ2-7; 7 bases map to TRBD2. CDR1 MDHEN and CDR2 SYDVKM come from the germline V gene. The junction had 12 bases not matched to a gene; V was cut back by 4 bases and J by 6 bases. This CDR3 region has 15 residues. CDR3 sequence (DNA): TGTGCCAGCAGTTCCTGGGCCGGAGGGAGGGGCGAGCAGTACTTC. This encodes CASSSWAGGRGEQYF.

The chain is built from TRBV6-1 and TRBJ2-7; perhaps TRBD2 as D (6 bases). Germline V gene lookup returns CDR1 MNHNS and CDR2 SASEGT. The CDR3 spans 12 residues. V lost 7 bases to trimming and J lost 6 bases, with 13 bases between them. The CDR3 coding sequence is TGTGCCAGCACTAGCGATGGGGGCGAGCAGTACTTC. It specifies CASTSDGGEQYF.

This rearrangement joins TRBV29-1 to TRBJ2-7, with TRBD1 as a possible D gene (6 bases). Trimming cost V 5 bases and J 2 bases, with 13 bases left between them. Germline CDR1 and CDR2: SQVTM and ANQGSEA. CDR3 size: 13 residues. The CDR3 region has the DNA TGCAGCGTTATTACAGGGTCCACCTACGAGCAGTACTTC. This codes for CSVITGSTYEQYF.

This clone is a singleton in its sample. The chain uses TRBV7-2 and TRBJ1-5, with D tentatively TRBD1 (6 bases). Deletions cut 0 bases from V and 9 bases from J, with 12 bases between. The germline gives CDR1 SGHTA, CDR2 FQGNSA. This CDR3 comprises 14 residues. Here the CDR3 DNA reads TGTGCCAGCAGCTTAGCACAGGGTAAGGGGCCCCAGCATTTT. It is translated as CASSLAQGKGPQHF.

The chain recombines TRBV14 with TRBJ2-2, with TRBD1 matching over 10 bases. The CDR3 has 16 amino acids. With V trimmed by 4 bases and J by 4 bases, 6 bases remained unmatched. Germline lookup yields CDR1 SGHDN and CDR2 FVKESK. The CDR3 DNA sequence: TGTGCCAGCAGCCGAGCCGGGACAGGGGCCACCGGGGAGCTGTTTTTT. As protein: CASSRAGTGATGELFF.

The rearrangement links TRBV15 to TRBJ1-4, with D hard to call. The V and J ends lost 3 bases and 7 bases respectively, with 12 bases between them. The CDR3 runs to 14 residues. From germline, CDR1 is LNHNV and CDR2 YYDKDF (reference sequence). CDR3 in amino acids: CATSRGGNGEKLFF. The CDR3 bases are TGTGCCACCAGCAGGGGAGGGAACGGTGAAAAACTGTTTTTT.

As to this clone: Other DNA variants within this sample encode the same CDR3. This rearrangement joins TRBV18 to TRBJ2-5, with 11 bases aligning to TRBD2. The germline gives CDR1 KGHSH, CDR2 LQKENI. This CDR3 comprises 14 residues. J lost 2 bases, V lost 6 bases, and 2 bases had no gene match. CDR3 region: CASSGTSGQETQYF. The CDR3 DNA sequence: TGTGCCAGCTCCGGGACTAGCGGACAAGAGACCCAGTACTTC.

The V call is TRBV28, the J call TRBJ1-2; D call uncertain. The CDR3 totals 12 residues. With 3 bases removed from V and 8 bases from J, the gap between germline ends came to 10 bases. In germline, CDR1 is MDHEN, CDR2 SYDVKM. CDR3 DNA: TGTGCCAGCAGTTTTCAGTTTTCAGGCTACACCTTC. This sequence encodes CASSFQFSGYTF.

CDR3 nucleotide sequence: TGTGCCAGCAGTGGCCTAGCGGGCGACAATGAGCAGTTCTTC. Translated: CASSGLAGDNEQFF. The chain links TRBV2 to TRBJ2-1, with 8 bases matching TRBD2. From germline, CDR1 is SNHLY and CDR2 FYNNEI. V was clipped by 4 bases and J by 5 bases; unmatched bases: 4. This CDR3 region has 14 residues.

The V gene is TRBV18, the J gene TRBJ1-5; D is undetermined. The germline V gene has CDR1 KGHSH and CDR2 LQKENI. V was clipped by 3 bases and J by 4 bases, with 7 bases between them. The CDR3 is 13 amino acids. The CDR3 DNA follows: TGTGCCAGCTCACCCCAGGAAAATCAGCCCCAGCATTTT. This codes for CASSPQENQPQHF.

The chain joins TRBV13 to TRBJ2-7, with D maybe TRBD2 (6 bases). The CDR3 has 16 residues. V dropped 0 bases and J dropped 2 bases, with 14 bases sitting between them. The germline V gene has CDR1 PRHDT and CDR2 FYEKMQ (reference sequence). CDR3 amino acids: CASSLGRTGAPYEQYF. As DNA, the CDR3 is TGTGCCAGCAGCTTAGGCCGTACGGGAGCCCCCTACGAGCAGTACTTC. The entire variable domain, with the rest obtained from reference TRBV13 and TRBJ2-7, is as follows: AAGVIQSPRHLIKEKRETATLKCYPIPRHDTVYWYQQGPGQDPQFLISFYEKMQSDKGSIPDRFSAQQFSDYHSELNMSSLELGDSALYFCASSLGRTGAPYEQYFGPGTRLTVT.

The sample holds a few counts of this clone. The rearrangement joins TRBV20-1 to TRBJ1-1; no clear D. CDR3 length: 11 residues. The germline V and J ends were trimmed by 6 bases and 1 base, with 6 bases remaining between them. Germline loops: CDR1 DFQATT, CDR2 SNEGSKA (reference sequence). CDR3 bases: TGCAGTGCAAATAGGAACACTGAAGCTTTCTTT. Translating gives CSANRNTEAFF.

The chain uses TRBV7-9 and TRBJ2-6; D uncertain. Germline V gene sequence: CDR1 SEHNR, CDR2 FQNEAQ (reference sequence). V gave up 5 bases and J gave up 2 bases, with 10 bases separating them. This CDR3 has 15 residues. CDR3 loop: CASSLEEAGANVLTF. The CDR3 DNA reads TGTGCCAGCAGCCTCGAAGAGGCTGGGGCCAACGTCCTGACTTTC.

The genes are TRBV7-2 and TRBJ2-1; unclear D gene. V lost 0 bases and J lost 5, with 5 bases in between. This CDR3 spans 13 amino acids. CDR1 is SGHTA and CDR2 is FQGNSA in the germline V gene. For the CDR3, the DNA is TGTGCCAGCAGCTTAGCCTTCCACAATGAGCAGTTCTTC. This translates into CASSLAFHNEQFF. The whole variable domain, remainder taken from reference TRBV7-2 and TRBJ2-1, is GAGVSQSPSNKVTEKGKDVELRCDPISGHTALYWYRQSLGQGLEFLIYFQGNSAPDKSGLPSDRFSAERTGGSVSTLTIQRTQQEDSAVYLCASSLAFHNEQFFGPGTRLTVL.

The J gene is TRBJ1-3, the V gene TRBV6-1; 7 nucleotides align to TRBD1. V lost 4 bases to trimming and J lost 4 bases; unmatched junction nucleotides: 7. The CDR3 sequence is 15 residues long. CDR1 and CDR2 from the germline V gene are MNHNS and SASEGT. CDR3 in amino acids: CASSAMTGIGNTIYF. The CDR3, as DNA: TGTGCCAGCAGTGCCATGACAGGGATCGGAAACACCATATATTTT.

The chain couples TRBV28 to TRBJ1-2; 8 positions agree with TRBD1. The CDR3 is 18 residues long. V gave up 2 bases and J gave up 0 bases; unmatched junction bases: 11. Germline V gene data show CDR1 as MDHEN and CDR2 as SYDVKM. The CDR3 DNA reads as TGTGCCAGCAGTTTACTACCGGGACAGGCCACCACTAACTATGGCTACACCTTC. As protein: CASSLLPGQATTNYGYTF.

The chain couples TRBV5-1 to TRBJ2-2; TRBD1 aligns across 9 bases. With V trimmed by 4 bases and J by 6 bases, 13 bases remained unmatched. The CDR3 runs 17 residues. Per the germline V gene, CDR1 is SGHRS and CDR2 is YFSETQ. The CDR3 reads CASSRRGRQGDAGELFF. The CDR3 DNA follows: TGCGCCAGCAGCAGGAGGGGGCGACAGGGGGACGCCGGGGAGCTGTTTTTT.

The sample holds a few counts of this clone. The genes are TRBV28 and TRBJ2-1; a weak D match, TRBD1 (5 bases). The CDR3 is 14 amino acids. The V gene's germline CDR1 is MDHEN and CDR2 SYDVKM. V lost 7 bases and J 1 base, leaving 11 bases between the germline ends. CDR3 nucleotide sequence: TGTGCCAGCAAGACTGACAGATCCTACAATGAGCAGTTCTTC. Translated: CASKTDRSYNEQFF.

The chain is built from TRBV5-1 and TRBJ2-4; 7 bases line up with TRBD1. Losses at the gene ends were 7 bases for V and 0 bases for J; bases not matched to a gene: 10. Germline lookup yields CDR1 SGHRS and CDR2 YFSETQ. The CDR3 is 16 residues long. The CDR3 region is CASATGAIEAKNIQYF. The CDR3 DNA follows: TGCGCCAGCGCCACAGGGGCCATAGAAGCCAAAAACATTCAGTACTTC. The full variable domain, its missing parts supplied by reference TRBV5-1 and TRBJ2-4, is KAGVTQTPRYLIKTRGQQVTLSCSPISGHRSVSWYQQTPGQGLQFLFEYFSETQRNKGNFPGRFSGRQFSNSRSEMNVSTLELGDSALYLCASATGAIEAKNIQYFGAGTRLSVL.

The J gene is TRBJ2-7, the V gene TRBV6-1; possibly TRBD1 for D (6 bases). The CDR3 length is 13 residues. Trimming cost V 6 bases and J 6 bases, with 15 bases left between them. Per germline, CDR1 MNHNS and CDR2 SASEGT. The CDR3 loop reads CASSSGLRGEQYF. CDR3 sequence (DNA): TGTGCCAGCAGCTCCGGGCTCAGGGGCGAGCAGTACTTC.

This sequence joins TRBV7-8 and TRBJ2-7, with D maybe TRBD1 (7 bases). The length of the CDR3 is 12 residues. Germline V CDR1 and CDR2: SGHVS, FQNEAQ. V was trimmed by 6 bases and J by 5 bases, leaving 11 bases between them. CDR3 nucleotides: TGTGCCAGCAGGGAGGGGGCTCACGAGCAGTACTTC. The encoded protein is CASREGAHEQYF. The full variable domain, with the rest looked up from reference TRBV7-8 and TRBJ2-7, is GAGVSQSPRYKVAKRGQDVALRCDPISGHVSLFWYQQALGQGPEFLTYFQNEAQLDKSGLPSDRFFAERPEGSVSTLKIQRTQQEDSAVYLCASREGAHEQYFGPGTRLTVT.

The chain employs TRBV5-1 and TRBJ2-5; TRBD1 matches 9 bases. The CDR3 is 15 amino acids. Germline trimming cut 4 bases from V and 5 bases from J; bases unmatched to any gene: 9. In germline, CDR1 is SGHRS, CDR2 YFSETQ. CDR3 sequence reads: CASSLQTGGPETQYF. The CDR3 bases are TGCGCCAGCAGCCTTCAGACAGGGGGTCCGGAGACCCAGTACTTC.